This entry features one T cell receptor (beta chain) sequence. Antigen: not known. The sample's time point: baseline pretreatment blood. Indicated treatment: 15 Gy SBRT to primary tumor, nephrectomy 4 weeks later. The data are from a study of radiation and T cells in renal cell carcinoma. Study results and caveats: Baseline intratumoral clonotype presence is unknown without pretreatment biopsies.

Germline V lookup: CDR1 MNHEY, CDR2 SVGAGI. The CDR3 extends over 14 amino acids. Trimming shortened V by 4 bases and J by 4 bases, and 13 bases separated the two germline ends. The method was immunoSEQ multiplex PCR; TCRdb's version includes in-frame clones alone and lacks a portion of them. The sample lists roughly 130,000 clones; roughly 88% were seen once. The sequence derives from a woman aged 45-65 years with renal cell carcinoma. This rearrangement joins TRBV6-5 to TRBJ1-1; D may be TRBD1 (5 bases). The material sequenced was blood, taken from a patient whose treatment included radiotherapy and nephrectomy. In DNA form, the CDR3 reads TGTGCCAGCAGTTTCGGGACCCTGTCCACTGAAGCTTTCTTT. Translating gives CASSFGTLSTEAFF.